This TCR beta chain stems from a study of response to subunit inactivated influenza vaccine. Trimming took off 6 bases at V and 9 bases at J, with 18 bases between the two ends. This CDR3 region has 14 residues. TCRdb independently ran MiXCR on the RT-PCR reads; one entry per CDR3 protein. This sample has about 570,000 distinct CDR3 sequences, with about 11% found just once. This sample also belongs to another study, concerning T cells expressing NK-cell markers. From that paper: A 5'RACE template switching approach incorporating UMIs was used to make TCR beta cDNA.

The input for sequencing was PBMCs from blood, taken on the day of vaccination. V usage is TRBV12-3 or TRBV12-4 and J usage is TRBJ2-1; D is perhaps TRBD2 (6 bases). This sequence was found in a man aged 45-65 years who received an inactivated influenza vaccine. The CDR3 here is CASRLRRGGIEQFF. The CDR3 DNA sequence: TGTGCCAGCAGACTACGACGGGGAGGCATTGAGCAGTTCTTC.